These 19 T cell receptor beta chains share one sample of origin, sequenced in a study of T cell responses to AZD1222 COVID-19 vaccine. Data came from immunoSEQ multiplex PCR; TCRdb stores just in-frame clones and leaves some out. The data show 100,000 to 150,000 clones, roughly 88% seen once. The sample here was peripheral blood, taken on day 0 of MenACWY control vaccination. Every receptor here comes from an adult in good health.

CDR3 region: CSGNSYNEQFF. For the CDR3, the DNA is TGCAGCGGGAACTCTTACAATGAGCAGTTCTTC. The chain carries TRBV29-1 and TRBJ2-1; no definite D call. The CDR3 has 11 residues. The germline CDR1 and CDR2 sequences are SQVTM and ANQGSEA. V was clipped by 7 bases and J by 4 bases, with 8 bases between them.

The gene calls are TRBV19 and TRBJ1-4; TRBD1 matches at 7 bases. This CDR3 has 14 residues. Germline loops: CDR1 LNHDA, CDR2 SQIVND (reference sequence). V lost 3 bases, J lost 7 bases, and 5 bases stayed unmatched. The CDR3 reads CASSIRQGGEKLFF. The CDR3 DNA reads TGTGCCAGTAGTATTCGGCAGGGGGGTGAAAAACTGTTTTTT.

This clone was seen only a few times. DNA of the CDR3: TGTGCCAGCAGCCCTCGTGGGGTGGGTGAAAAACTGTTTTTT. Protein sequence: CASSPRGVGEKLFF. J is TRBJ1-4 and V is TRBV3-1 (or the pseudogene TRBV3-2); D call uncertain. CDR3 length: 14 amino acids. V was trimmed by 4 bases and J by 7 bases, leaving 13 bases between them. Germline V CDR1 and CDR2: LGHDT, YNNKEL (reference sequence).

The CDR3 loop reads CASSEVGREAFF. CDR3 coding DNA: TGTGCCAGCAGTGAAGTCGGCAGAGAAGCTTTCTTT. The gene calls are TRBV6-1 and TRBJ1-1; D not resolved. V was trimmed by 1 base and J by 8 bases, leaving 8 bases between them. This CDR3 comprises 12 residues. Germline values: CDR1 MNHNS, CDR2 SASEGT.

The rearrangement links TRBV7-2 to TRBJ1-4; D remains unclear. V lost 2 bases to trimming and J lost 3 bases, with 19 bases between them. The CDR3 is 18 amino acids. CDR1 and CDR2 from the germline V gene are SGHTA and FQGNSA. The CDR3 bases are TGTGCCAGCAGCTTATGGCCCCCGGTCGGGTGGTCTAATGAAAAACTGTTTTTT. Its translation: CASSLWPPVGWSNEKLFF.

V usage is TRBV28 and J usage is TRBJ1-1; 10 bases are a match to TRBD1. The CDR3 extends over 16 amino acids. CDR1 is MDHEN, CDR2 SYDVKM, per germline. Trimming took 6 bases from V and 2 from J; bases not matched to a gene: 9. The CDR3 coding sequence is TGTGCCAGCAGACCTCAGACAGGGGGCCTTAACACTGAAGCTTTCTTT. It translates to CASRPQTGGLNTEAFF.

The chain is built from TRBV19 and TRBJ1-5; D not certain. Germline CDR1 and CDR2: LNHDA and SQIVND (reference sequence). This CDR3 spans 16 amino acids. V lost 6 bases, J lost 0 bases, and 15 bases lay in between. In DNA form, the CDR3 reads TGTGCCAGTAGCCTTCAGGAGAAAGTTAGCAATCAGCCCCAGCATTTT. Translating gives CASSLQEKVSNQPQHF.

The V gene is TRBV10-3, the J gene TRBJ2-3; 8 nucleotides match TRBD1. The germline gives CDR1 ENHRY, CDR2 SYGVKD. This CDR3 region has 14 residues. With V trimmed by 5 bases and J by 1 base, 2 bases remained unmatched. CDR3 DNA: TGTGCCATCAGTAAGGGACAGGGCACAGATACGCAGTATTTT. Its protein product is CAISKGQGTDTQYF.

V usage is TRBV3-1 (or the pseudogene TRBV3-2) and J usage is TRBJ2-6; perhaps TRBD1 as D (5 bases). Trimming removed 4 bases from V and 0 bases from J, with 7 bases in between. The CDR3 length is 15 residues. Germline CDR1 is LGHDT and CDR2 is YNNKEL (reference sequence). The DNA of the CDR3 is TGTGCCAGCAGCCCAAGGGGCTCTGGGGCCAACGTCCTGACTTTC. This encodes CASSPRGSGANVLTF.

J is TRBJ1-1 and V is TRBV6-2 or TRBV6-3; weak D call: TRBD1 (5 bases). The CDR3 contains 13 residues. V shed 4 bases and J shed 6 bases, with 12 bases lying between them. Germline V gene data show CDR1 as MNHEY and CDR2 as SVGEGT. In nucleotides, the CDR3 is TGTGCCAGCAGTTCCGAGGGGCGCCCTGAAGCTTTCTTT. This sequence encodes CASSSEGRPEAFF.

This chain connects TRBV24-1 to TRBJ2-3; 8 nucleotides line up with TRBD1. J lost 1 base, V lost 4 bases, and 0 bases had no gene match. Germline CDR1 KGHDR, CDR2 SFDVKD. This CDR3 region has 14 residues. This CDR3 is CATSETGGTDTQYF. In nucleotides, the CDR3 is TGTGCCACCAGTGAGACAGGGGGCACAGATACGCAGTATTTT.

V is TRBV19 and J is TRBJ2-1, with 8 bases identical to TRBD2. CDR1 and CDR2 (germline): LNHDA, SQIVND (reference sequence). The CDR3 runs to 14 residues. V was clipped by 5 bases and J by 7 bases; unmatched bases: 7. This chain's CDR3 is CASSWVAGLNEQFF. The DNA for the CDR3 is TGTGCCAGTAGTTGGGTAGCGGGATTGAATGAGCAGTTCTTC.

A remark on this clone: The same CDR3 can be traced to other DNA sequences in this sample. This chain joins TRBV18 and TRBJ1-1, with D uncertain. V was trimmed by 2 bases and J by 2 bases, leaving 0 bases between them. The germline CDR1 and CDR2 sequences are KGHSH and LQKENI. The CDR3 is 11 amino acids. In DNA form, the CDR3 reads TGTGCCAGCTCACCAAACACTGAAGCTTTCTTT. Protein: CASSPNTEAFF.

The rearrangement links TRBV3-1 (or the pseudogene TRBV3-2) to TRBJ1-4; D call uncertain. The CDR3 totals 19 residues. V dropped 0 bases and J dropped 3 bases, with 20 bases sitting between them. Germline CDR1 LGHDT, CDR2 YNNKEL (reference sequence). The DNA of the CDR3 is TGTGCCAGCAGCCAAGACGGACCCGGGAAACTAAGCGCTAATGAAAAACTGTTTTTT. The encoded protein is CASSQDGPGKLSANEKLFF.

The gene calls are TRBV20-1 and TRBJ1-1; D not certain. This CDR3 region has 11 residues. Per the germline V gene, CDR1 is DFQATT and CDR2 is SNEGSKA (reference sequence). The ends were cut back, 4 bases at V and 0 bases at J, with 3 bases in the middle. CDR3 in amino acids: CSATMNTEAFF. The CDR3 DNA is TGCAGTGCTACAATGAACACTGAAGCTTTCTTT.

The chain joins TRBV7-9 to TRBJ1-1; D gene uncertain. Trimming cost V 8 bases and J 0 bases, with 4 bases left between them. The CDR3 extends over 11 amino acids. CDR1 SEHNR and CDR2 FQNEAQ come from the germline V gene (reference sequence). CDR3 region: CASGVNTEAFF. The CDR3 DNA is TGTGCCAGCGGGGTGAACACTGAAGCTTTCTTT.

The gene calls are TRBV28 and TRBJ1-6, with 7 nucleotides matching TRBD1. CDR1 MDHEN and CDR2 SYDVKM come from the germline V gene. The V and J ends lost 8 bases and 6 bases, in that order; junction bases with no gene match: 7. This CDR3 is built from 14 residues. DNA for the CDR3: TGTGCCAGCCTTGGGGGACAGACTAATTCACCCCTCCACTTT. Translating it yields CASLGGQTNSPLHF.

This clone has just one count. The genes are TRBV5-4 and TRBJ1-2; D is perhaps TRBD1 (5 bases). CDR1 SGHNT and CDR2 YYREEE come from the germline V gene (reference sequence). This CDR3 is built from 13 residues. Trimming cost V 2 bases and J 3 bases, with 8 bases left between them. The CDR3 loop reads CASSLGVDYGYTF. CDR3 nucleotide sequence: TGTGCCAGCAGCTTAGGGGTAGACTATGGCTACACCTTC.

V usage is TRBV20-1 and J usage is TRBJ2-2; 8 bases are shared with TRBD1. CDR1 DFQATT and CDR2 SNEGSKA come from the germline V gene (reference sequence). CDR3 length: 16 residues. The ends lost 3 bases at V and 7 bases at J; junction bases unmatched: 13. The CDR3 loop is CSASPGQGAWGGELFF. The CDR3 nucleotides are TGCAGTGCTAGTCCCGGACAGGGAGCTTGGGGCGGGGAGCTGTTTTTT.